Presented here are 19 T cell receptor beta chains from one specimen sequenced in a study of tumor and adjacent non-tumor tissue in lung cancer. This sample's RNA came from whole unsorted tissue. The library came from three nested PCR rounds adapted from ARM-PCR protocols. TCRdb recomputed calls from the multiplex PCR reads with MiXCR, one row per CDR3 protein. The sample holds around 70,000 distinct CDR3 sequences; more than 70% are singletons and the top ten take 28%. Sample: lung tumor tissue. All receptors derive from a man between 60 and 70 years old with non-small cell lung cancer.

With respect to this clonotype: One end of the junction does not line up with germline, which may come from a read error. The chain links TRBV13 to TRBJ2-7, with 7 bases aligning to TRBD2. This CDR3 is 13 amino acids long. From germline, CDR1 is PRHDT and CDR2 FYEKMQ (reference sequence). The CDR3 here is CASSVGGSYEQYF. DNA of the CDR3: TGTGCGAGCAGCGTGGGAGGGAGCTACGAGCAGTACTTC.

As to this clonotype: The junction shows a germline mismatch at one end, possibly a read error. This sequence joins TRBV20-1 and TRBJ2-2; 11 nucleotides agree with TRBD2. Germline V CDR1 and CDR2: DFQATT, SNEGSKA (reference sequence). The CDR3 consists of 16 residues. The CDR3 region has the DNA TGTAATGCTAGTTTAGCGGGAGGGCCGGAGACCGGGGAGCTGTTTTTT. Protein: CNASLAGGPETGELFF.

Concerning this clonotype itself: The junction departs from germline at one end; a sequencing error may be responsible. The gene calls are TRBV6-6 and TRBJ2-4; D unresolved. Looked up from germline, CDR1 is MNHNY and CDR2 is SVGAGI (reference sequence). The CDR3 runs to 14 residues. CDR3 region: CANSGVEAKNNQYF. The CDR3 region has the DNA TGTGCCAACAGTGGCGTTGAAGCCAAAAACAATCAGTACTTC.

Of note for this clonotype: One end of the junction does not line up with germline, which may come from a read error. J is TRBJ2-5 and V is TRBV29-1; D is uncertain. The CDR3 extends over 13 amino acids. CDR1 SQVTM and CDR2 ANQGSEA come from the germline V gene. The CDR3, as DNA: TGCATCGTTGAAGATGAGACGAGAGAGACCCAGTATTTC. Protein product: CIVEDETRETQYF.

The V and J genes are TRBV11-3 and TRBJ2-1; D is perhaps TRBD1 (6 bases). V lost 2 bases and J lost 4, with 30 bases in between. CDR3 length: 21 amino acids. The germline gives CDR1 SGHNT, CDR2 YENEEA. The CDR3 DNA reads as TGTGCCAGCAGCTTAATGTACGGTACTAGGCGACAGGCCGTGGGTTACAATGAGCAGTTCTTC. This gives the protein CASSLMYGTRRQAVGYNEQFF.

With regard to this clonotype: A much larger clone lies a single base off, so this may be a read error. The V and J genes are TRBV5-1 and TRBJ2-2, with 11 bases matching TRBD2. The CDR3 sequence is 17 residues long. CDR1 SGHRS and CDR2 YFSETQ come from the germline V gene. Trimming took 0 bases from V and 6 from J; bases not matched to a gene: 7. The CDR3 DNA reads TGCGCCAGCAGCTTGGACAGGTCTAGCGGGAGGTCCGGGGAGCTGTTTTTT. Its protein is CASSLDRSSGRSGELFF.

On this clonotype itself: The conserved phenylalanine or tryptophan is not found at the CDR3 terminus, so this likely reflects a read error. The J gene is TRBJ2-5, the V gene TRBV19, with TRBD1 matching 10 bases. The germline gives CDR1 LNHDA, CDR2 SQIVND (reference sequence). CDR3 length equals 15 residues. Germline trimming cut 5 bases from V and 6 bases from J; bases unmatched to any gene: 9. The CDR3 nucleotides read TGTGCCAGTAGTCGGACAGGGGGGCATACGCAGACCCAGTACATC. Protein product: CASSRTGGHTQTQYI.

With regard to this clonotype: A much larger clone sits a single nucleotide away, making a read error possible. The CDR3 loop is CASGQGITGELFF. The CDR3 DNA is TGTGCTAGTGGACAGGGGATCACCGGGGAGCTGTTTTTT. The V and J genes are TRBV12-5 and TRBJ2-2; 7 nucleotides line up with TRBD1. Germline values: CDR1 LGHNT, CDR2 FRNRAP. V lost 6 bases and J lost 4; bases outside the gene matches: 2. This CDR3 region has 13 residues. The entire variable domain, with the rest obtained from reference TRBV12-5 and TRBJ2-2, is as follows: DARVTQTPRHKVTEMGQEVTMRCQPILGHNTVFWYRQTMMQGLELLAYFRNRAPLDDSGMPKDRFSAEMPDATLATLKIQPSEPRDSAVYFCASGQGITGELFFGEGSRLTVL.

This chain uses TRBV10-3 with TRBJ2-7; 7 bases match TRBD1. In germline, CDR1 is ENHRY, CDR2 SYGVKD. J lost 5 bases, V lost 7 bases, and 14 bases had no gene match. The length of the CDR3 is 15 residues. CDR3 nucleotide sequence: TGTGCCATCAACGCTGACAGGGTGTCTAAGGACGAGCAGTACTTC. Amino acids: CAINADRVSKDEQYF.

This clonotype came up a few times. This may be a read error, as it is one base from a much larger clone. This chain links TRBV10-3 with TRBJ2-1, with 10 bases aligning to TRBD1. CDR3 size: 14 residues. CDR1 ENHRY and CDR2 SYGVKD come from the germline V gene. The CDR3 loop reads CAISSGTGDNEHFF. The DNA of the CDR3 is TGTGCCATCAGTTCCGGGACAGGGGACAATGAGCACTTCTTC.

Details on this clonotype: Mismatch with germline at one junction end may stem from a read error. The rearrangement links TRBV6-6 to TRBJ1-5; maybe TRBD1 (6 bases). This CDR3 comprises 13 residues. Germline V lookup: CDR1 MNHNY, CDR2 SVGAGI (reference sequence). CDR3 bases: TGTGCCTGCAGGACAGAATTAAATCAGCCTCAGCATTTT. This codes for CACRTELNQPQHF.

This clonotype has at least ten counts. This chain links TRBV6-5 with TRBJ1-1, with D perhaps matching TRBD1 (5 bases). V was cut by 2 bases and J by 4 bases, with 8 bases left in between. The CDR3 totals 13 residues. Germline CDR1 and CDR2: MNHEY and SVGAGI. DNA of the CDR3: TGTGCCAGCAGTTACGGACAAACCACTGAAGCTTTCTTT. Translating it yields CASSYGQTTEAFF.

The V gene is TRBV24-1, the J gene TRBJ1-2; no reliable D call. In germline, CDR1 is KGHDR, CDR2 SFDVKD. Trimming pared 12 bases from V and 7 bases from J, leaving 20 bases between. This CDR3 is 13 amino acids long. The CDR3 protein is CAVRSGADGGYTF. The CDR3 nucleotides are TGTGCCGTCCGATCCGGAGCGGATGGTGGCTACACCTTC.

With regard to this clonotype: A read error may produce the germline difference seen at one junction end. The chain recombines TRBV19 with TRBJ1-5; 7 bases match TRBD1. Looked up from germline, CDR1 is LNHDA and CDR2 is SQIVND (reference sequence). The CDR3 extends over 15 amino acids. CDR3 bases: TGTGCCATTAGTATGGGGACAGCTAGCAATCAGCCCCAGCATTTT. Translated: CAISMGTASNQPQHF.

A note on this clonotype: The conserved final phenylalanine or tryptophan is absent from the CDR3, which likely points to a read error. The chain has TRBV20-1 and TRBJ2-1, with a weak D call TRBD2 (7 bases). The CDR3 contains 15 residues. Germline CDR1 and CDR2: DFQATT and SNEGSKA (reference sequence). The DNA for the CDR3 is TGCAGTGCGAACCCCGGGTCAGGGGACTACAGTGAGCAGTTCATC. This gives the protein CSANPGSGDYSEQFI.

Remarks on this clonotype: One end of the junction is discordant with germline, which a read error may explain. The V call is TRBV7-9, the J call TRBJ1-1, with TRBD1 as a possible D gene (6 bases). Germline V CDR1 and CDR2: SEHNR, FQNEAQ (reference sequence). CDR3 length: 14 residues. The CDR3 region has the DNA TGTGCCAACAGCTTAGTCAACAGGGCCACTGAAGCTTACTTT. It codes for CANSLVNRATEAYF.

Ten or more counts support this clonotype. The gene calls are TRBV28 and TRBJ1-1, with 9 bases aligning to TRBD1. The CDR3 runs 15 residues. The V gene's germline CDR1 is MDHEN and CDR2 SYDVKM. After removal of 5 bases from V and 4 bases from J, the junction contained 8 bases not matched to a gene. CDR3 loop: CASSLPGQGSTEAFF. The CDR3 DNA is TGTGCCAGCAGTCTCCCAGGACAGGGGTCCACTGAAGCTTTCTTT. The variable domain in full, completed from reference TRBV28 and TRBJ1-1, reads DVKVTQSSRYLVKRTGEKVFLECVQDMDHENMFWYRQDPGLGLRLIYFSYDVKMKEKGDIPEGYSVSREKKERFSLILESASTNQTSMYLCASSLPGQGSTEAFFGQGTRLTVV.

CDR3 nucleotide sequence: TGTGCCAGCAGTCAAGGTTTCTATGGCTACACCTTC. Translated, it gives CASSQGFYGYTF. The chain combines TRBV25-1 with TRBJ1-2; D is undetermined. The CDR3 spans 12 residues. The germline V gene has CDR1 MGHDK and CDR2 SYGVNS. Trimming left V 5 bases short and J 4 bases short, with 8 bases between.

Relative to its sample, this clonotype is medium-sized. The chain carries TRBV7-9 and TRBJ2-6; no reliable D call. Germline V CDR1 and CDR2: SEHNR, FQNEAQ (reference sequence). This CDR3 has 14 amino acids. Trimming removed 3 bases at V and 0 bases at J, with 3 bases between. The CDR3 here is CASSLYSGANVLTF. CDR3 coding DNA: TGTGCCAGCAGCTTGTACTCTGGGGCCAACGTCCTGACTTTC.